Below, 29 T cell receptor beta chains from the same sample are listed, as sequenced in a study of cytomegalovirus exposure and HLA in healthy donors. Primers: 60 Vbeta forward and 13 Jbeta reverse. Method: immunoSEQ multiplex PCR; TCRdb's copy keeps in-frame clones and lacks some. The table includes about 180,000 clones, just under 80% detected once. Sequencing input: PBMCs. The receptors here all came from a woman aged 45-59 years in good health and CMV-seropositive.

This clone appeared once. V is TRBV6-1 and J is TRBJ1-2; 7 positions agree with TRBD1. Trimming at V came to 6 bases and at J to 7 bases, leaving 8 bases not matched to a gene. Germline values: CDR1 MNHNS, CDR2 SASEGT. CDR3 length: 13 residues. CDR3 in amino acids: CASRPSGGSGYTF. The CDR3 region has the DNA TGTGCCAGCAGACCTTCAGGGGGTAGTGGCTACACCTTC.

This clone was counted a few times. V gene TRBV2 combines with J gene TRBJ1-5, with a tentative D call TRBD1 (6 bases). The CDR3 is made up of 14 amino acids. Trimming removed 6 bases from V and 1 base from J, with 10 bases in between. In germline, CDR1 is SNHLY, CDR2 FYNNEI. The CDR3 DNA is TGTGCCAGCAGGCAGAGGGGGAGCAATCAGCCCCAGCATTTT. It is translated as CASRQRGSNQPQHF.

The DNA for the CDR3 is TGTGCCAGCAGCCTCTCCCCGGGGGATAGTCAGCCCCAGCATTTT. It yields the protein CASSLSPGDSQPQHF. The chain joins TRBV9 to TRBJ1-5, with TRBD1 as a possible D gene (5 bases). In germline, CDR1 is SGDLS, CDR2 YYNGEE. CDR3 size: 15 residues. Trimming removed 4 bases at V and 6 bases at J, with 17 bases between.

This clone was found once. V usage is TRBV29-1 and J usage is TRBJ2-1, with D possibly matching TRBD1 (5 bases). The CDR3 is made up of 14 amino acids. Per the germline V gene, CDR1 is SQVTM and CDR2 is ANQGSEA. Trimming removed 4 bases from V and 1 base from J, with 11 bases in between. DNA for the CDR3: TGCAGCGTTGTAGGGGCAGATTCCTACAATGAGCAGTTCTTC. This translates into CSVVGADSYNEQFF.

The rearrangement joins TRBV7-2 to TRBJ1-5; 9 bases line up with TRBD1. The V gene end was trimmed by 5 bases and the J gene end by 4 bases; junction bases not matched to a gene: 12. The CDR3 has 17 amino acids. Germline V gives CDR1 SGHTA, CDR2 FQGNSA. The CDR3 DNA follows: TGTGCCAGCAGCGCTAGGGGGACAGGGTTGTGGAATCAGCCCCAGCATTTT. Translation: CASSARGTGLWNQPQHF.

The chain combines TRBV30 with TRBJ2-7; possible D gene TRBD1, 5 bases. The CDR3 is made up of 13 amino acids. From germline, CDR1 is GTSNPN and CDR2 SVGIG (reference sequence). Trimming removed 2 bases from V and 3 bases from J, with 11 bases in between. In DNA form, the CDR3 reads TGTGCCTGGAGTTGGACATCCGACTACGAGCAGTACTTC. Translation gives CAWSWTSDYEQYF.

The CDR3 sequence is CASSFLRQGLYGYTF. The CDR3 region has the DNA TGTGCCAGCAGTTTCCTCAGACAGGGCCTCTATGGCTACACCTTC. J is TRBJ1-2 and V is TRBV27; 7 bases agree with TRBD1. The CDR3 loop spans 15 amino acids. In germline, CDR1 is MNHEY, CDR2 SMNVEV (reference sequence). With V trimmed by 3 bases and J by 4 bases, 8 bases remained unmatched.

The count of this clone is one. The chain carries TRBV7-2 and TRBJ2-7; a weak D match, TRBD1 (6 bases). Looked up from germline, CDR1 is SGHTA and CDR2 is FQGNSA. The CDR3 is 15 residues long. Trimming removed 4 bases from V and 4 bases from J, with 17 bases in between. Written as DNA, the CDR3 is TGTGCCAGCAGCTCCCCGGGTGGCAGGGGATACGAGCAGTACTTC. It translates to CASSSPGGRGYEQYF.

This chain connects TRBV4-1 to TRBJ2-7; 11 bases are shared with TRBD2. The V gene's germline CDR1 is MGHRA and CDR2 YSYEKL. This CDR3 has 18 amino acids. Trimming took 0 bases from V and 0 from J; bases not matched to a gene: 7. CDR3 bases: TGCGCCAGCAGCCAAGATCCGGCTAGCGGGGGGAGCTCCTACGAGCAGTACTTC. It codes for CASSQDPASGGSSYEQYF.

The chain joins TRBV7-8 to TRBJ2-5; TRBD1 is a possible D gene (6 bases). V was shortened by 1 base and J by 5 bases, with 17 bases between the two germline ends. The length of the CDR3 is 16 residues. CDR1 SGHVS and CDR2 FQNEAQ come from the germline V gene. The CDR3 loop reads CASSLGGLGAGETQYF. CDR3 coding DNA: TGTGCCAGCAGCTTAGGAGGTCTGGGGGCTGGCGAGACCCAGTACTTC.

J is TRBJ2-2 and V is TRBV6-1; 11 bases line up with TRBD2. This CDR3 is built from 19 residues. The V gene end was trimmed by 3 bases and the J gene end by 3 bases; junction bases not matched to a gene: 12. Looked up from germline, CDR1 is MNHNS and CDR2 is SASEGT. The CDR3 spells CASSDYRMNSGRDTGELFF. In DNA form, the CDR3 reads TGTGCCAGCAGTGACTACAGGATGAATAGCGGGAGGGACACCGGGGAGCTGTTTTTT.

The V and J genes are TRBV5-1 and TRBJ1-4, with 8 bases matching TRBD1. CDR1 is SGHRS and CDR2 is YFSETQ in the germline V gene. V dropped 2 bases and J dropped 7; count of bases not matched to a gene: 7. The CDR3 covers 15 residues. The CDR3: CASSLQGVSGEKLFF. CDR3 sequence (DNA): TGCGCCAGCAGCTTACAGGGGGTTAGCGGTGAAAAACTGTTTTTT.

The rearrangement joins TRBV7-2 to TRBJ1-2; a weak D match, TRBD1 (5 bases). V lost 4 bases to trimming and J lost 6 bases, with 12 bases between them. The CDR3 is made up of 13 amino acids. Per germline, CDR1 SGHTA and CDR2 FQGNSA. For the CDR3, the DNA is TGTGCCAGCAGCTGGGGGGTTTGGAATGGCTACACCTTC. Translated, it gives CASSWGVWNGYTF.

The J gene is TRBJ2-3, the V gene TRBV6-1; the match to TRBD1 covers 9 bases. Trimming removed 11 bases from V and 4 bases from J; junction bases left unmatched: 7. Germline assignment: CDR1 MNHNS and CDR2 SASEGT. This CDR3 has 13 amino acids. The CDR3 sequence: CAGGDRAADTQYF. The DNA of the CDR3 is TGTGCCGGCGGGGACAGGGCGGCAGATACGCAGTATTTT.

In regard to this clone: At one end, the junction sequence differs from germline, possibly due to a read error. CDR3 nucleotides: TGTGCCAGCAGCCCGGACAGGGCCGCTGGGGCCAACGGCCTGACTTTC. Protein: CASSPDRAAGANGLTF. This chain uses TRBV7-8 with TRBJ2-6; TRBD1 aligns across 8 bases. This CDR3 contains 16 residues. Germline V lookup: CDR1 SGHVS, CDR2 FQNEAQ.

This sequence joins TRBV4-2 and TRBJ2-4; D is perhaps TRBD1 (5 bases). The V gene's germline CDR1 is LGHNA and CDR2 YNFKEQ. There are 17 residues in the CDR3. V lost 0 bases and J lost 0, with 12 bases in between. The CDR3 nucleotides read TGTGCCAGCAGCCAAGATAGAACAGGTCTAGCCAAAAACATTCAGTACTTC. Its protein is CASSQDRTGLAKNIQYF.

The chain couples TRBV5-4 to TRBJ1-2; 7 bases match TRBD1. In germline, CDR1 is SGHNT, CDR2 YYREEE (reference sequence). The CDR3 loop spans 16 amino acids. Trimming cost V 4 bases and J 0 bases; bases outside gene matches: 9. The CDR3 DNA reads as TGTGCCAGCAGCGCAGGGGGATTGCTTTCTAACTATGGCTACACCTTC. Its translation is CASSAGGLLSNYGYTF.

This clone was counted a single time. The gene calls are TRBV19 and TRBJ1-3; D gene ambiguous. The germline V gene has CDR1 LNHDA and CDR2 SQIVND (reference sequence). This CDR3 region has 15 residues. V was pared by 1 base and J by 1 base, with 8 bases between. CDR3 sequence: CASSIGLRSGNTIYF. CDR3 coding DNA: TGTGCCAGTAGTATAGGACTCCGATCTGGAAACACCATATATTTT.

Here the CDR3 DNA reads TGTGCCAGCAGCCTCGGACAGGGGTGGGACACTGAAGCTTTCTTT. This gives the protein CASSLGQGWDTEAFF. The chain uses TRBV11-2 and TRBJ1-1, with TRBD1 matching 9 bases. CDR1 and CDR2 (germline): SGHAT, FQNNGV. J lost 3 bases, V lost 5 bases, and 7 bases had no gene match. This CDR3 region has 15 residues.

This sequence joins TRBV11-2 and TRBJ1-2, with D unclear. The CDR3 has 14 amino acids. V shed 5 bases and J shed 0 bases, with 10 bases lying between them. From germline, CDR1 is SGHAT and CDR2 FQNNGV. CDR3 region: CASSPGATNYGYTF. In DNA, the CDR3 is TGTGCCAGCAGCCCCGGAGCAACTAACTATGGCTACACCTTC.

This clone was recorded a few times. The CDR3 reads CASSLAGRDTWEGTDTQYF. The DNA of the CDR3 is TGTGCCAGCAGCTTAGCGGGCCGGGACACCTGGGAGGGGACAGATACGCAGTATTTT. The chain uses TRBV7-6 and TRBJ2-3; maybe TRBD2 (7 bases). Germline V gives CDR1 SGHVS, CDR2 FNYEAQ. This CDR3 region has 19 residues. Trimming took 0 bases from V and 3 from J, leaving 22 bases between them.

V and J are TRBV6-5 and TRBJ2-7; TRBD1 matches at 8 bases. CDR3 length equals 15 residues. Per germline, CDR1 MNHEY and CDR2 SVGAGI. V lost 7 bases, J lost 3 bases, and 11 bases stayed unmatched. CDR3 residues: CASTGGAPGIYEQYF. Written as DNA, the CDR3 is TGTGCCAGCACAGGGGGCGCCCCCGGAATCTACGAGCAGTACTTC.

This chain connects TRBV29-1 to TRBJ1-4; TRBD1 is a possible D gene (5 bases). The CDR3 has 13 amino acids. Germline V lookup: CDR1 SQVTM, CDR2 ANQGSEA. The V and J ends lost 7 bases and 5 bases respectively, with 14 bases between them. The CDR3 DNA is TGCAGCGGACAGACAGTCGGCAATGAAAAACTGTTTTTT. This encodes CSGQTVGNEKLFF.

This clone was recorded only once. The J gene is TRBJ2-2, the V gene TRBV19; 8 bases are a match to TRBD1. V lost 3 bases to trimming and J lost 9 bases; unmatched junction nucleotides: 9. CDR1 is LNHDA and CDR2 is SQIVND in the germline V gene (reference sequence). There are 15 residues in the CDR3. As DNA, the CDR3 is TGTGCCAGTAGTATTCAGGAGACAGGGGTCCGGGAGCTGTTTTTT. This codes for CASSIQETGVRELFF.

This chain uses TRBV6-5 with TRBJ2-3; D unresolved. Germline-derived CDR1 and CDR2 are MNHEY and SVGAGI. The CDR3 length is 13 residues. The V gene lost 6 bases and the J gene lost 0 bases, with 7 bases spanning the gap. The CDR3 coding sequence is TGTGCCAGCAGCCTACAGAGCACAGATACGCAGTATTTT. Its translation is CASSLQSTDTQYF.

The chain recombines TRBV9 with TRBJ2-1; a possible D gene is TRBD1 (6 bases). V was pared by 2 bases and J by 6 bases, with 9 bases between. Germline loops: CDR1 SGDLS, CDR2 YYNGEE. CDR3 length: 13 amino acids. CDR3 DNA sequence: TGTGCCAGCAGCGTCCAGGGGCCCAATGAGCAGTTCTTC. Amino acids: CASSVQGPNEQFF.

The genes are TRBV7-2 and TRBJ1-5; D not certain. Between the trimmed V and J ends, which lost 1 base and 6 bases, there was a span of 10 bases. This CDR3 spans 14 amino acids. Germline lookup yields CDR1 SGHTA and CDR2 FQGNSA. CDR3 nucleotide sequence: TGTGCCAGCAGCTTAGATTACGTCGGTCAGCCCCAGCATTTT. Protein product: CASSLDYVGQPQHF.

This chain connects TRBV29-1 to TRBJ1-2; maybe TRBD1 (5 bases). This CDR3 comprises 11 residues. The V end was cut by 4 bases, the J end by 4 bases, with 7 bases between. CDR1 is SQVTM and CDR2 is ANQGSEA in the germline V gene. The CDR3 loop is CSVGGSYGYTF. CDR3 bases: TGCAGCGTTGGGGGCAGCTATGGCTACACCTTC.

This clone has a single count. V usage is TRBV4-3 and J usage is TRBJ2-3, with 9 bases lining up with TRBD2. V lost 0 bases, J lost 5 bases, and 9 bases stayed unmatched. The CDR3 contains 17 residues. Germline CDR1 is LGHNA and CDR2 is YSLEER. The CDR3 DNA sequence: TGCGCCAGCAGCCAAGATCGAGCGGGGGGCCAACAAGATACGCAGTATTTT. This gives the protein CASSQDRAGGQQDTQYF.